This entry describes one TCR beta chain. Trimming removed 4 bases from V and 8 bases from J; junction bases left unmatched: 15. CDR1 and CDR2 (germline): SEHNR, FQNEAQ (reference sequence). There are 17 residues in the CDR3. This table comes from immunoSEQ multiplex PCR, and its TCRdb copy is limited to in-frame clones, with some not included. The repertoire holds 200,000 to 250,000 clones, 88% seen once, with roughly 2.8% in the top ten. This specimen belongs to a study of blood T cell repertoires in COVID-19. Study-level information: T cells, B-cell-depleted T cells, or PBMCs provided the cDNA or gDNA that served as material.

The clonotype comes from a woman aged 25 to 45 who had recovered from COVID-19. The chain combines TRBV7-9 with TRBJ1-4; 8 bases agree with TRBD1. The sequencing input was PBMCs or T cells enriched from blood (not recorded which). For the CDR3, the DNA is TGTGCCAGCAGCTCCACAACCTCGGACAGGGTGGGGGAAAAACTGTTTTTT. Its translation: CASSSTTSDRVGEKLFF.